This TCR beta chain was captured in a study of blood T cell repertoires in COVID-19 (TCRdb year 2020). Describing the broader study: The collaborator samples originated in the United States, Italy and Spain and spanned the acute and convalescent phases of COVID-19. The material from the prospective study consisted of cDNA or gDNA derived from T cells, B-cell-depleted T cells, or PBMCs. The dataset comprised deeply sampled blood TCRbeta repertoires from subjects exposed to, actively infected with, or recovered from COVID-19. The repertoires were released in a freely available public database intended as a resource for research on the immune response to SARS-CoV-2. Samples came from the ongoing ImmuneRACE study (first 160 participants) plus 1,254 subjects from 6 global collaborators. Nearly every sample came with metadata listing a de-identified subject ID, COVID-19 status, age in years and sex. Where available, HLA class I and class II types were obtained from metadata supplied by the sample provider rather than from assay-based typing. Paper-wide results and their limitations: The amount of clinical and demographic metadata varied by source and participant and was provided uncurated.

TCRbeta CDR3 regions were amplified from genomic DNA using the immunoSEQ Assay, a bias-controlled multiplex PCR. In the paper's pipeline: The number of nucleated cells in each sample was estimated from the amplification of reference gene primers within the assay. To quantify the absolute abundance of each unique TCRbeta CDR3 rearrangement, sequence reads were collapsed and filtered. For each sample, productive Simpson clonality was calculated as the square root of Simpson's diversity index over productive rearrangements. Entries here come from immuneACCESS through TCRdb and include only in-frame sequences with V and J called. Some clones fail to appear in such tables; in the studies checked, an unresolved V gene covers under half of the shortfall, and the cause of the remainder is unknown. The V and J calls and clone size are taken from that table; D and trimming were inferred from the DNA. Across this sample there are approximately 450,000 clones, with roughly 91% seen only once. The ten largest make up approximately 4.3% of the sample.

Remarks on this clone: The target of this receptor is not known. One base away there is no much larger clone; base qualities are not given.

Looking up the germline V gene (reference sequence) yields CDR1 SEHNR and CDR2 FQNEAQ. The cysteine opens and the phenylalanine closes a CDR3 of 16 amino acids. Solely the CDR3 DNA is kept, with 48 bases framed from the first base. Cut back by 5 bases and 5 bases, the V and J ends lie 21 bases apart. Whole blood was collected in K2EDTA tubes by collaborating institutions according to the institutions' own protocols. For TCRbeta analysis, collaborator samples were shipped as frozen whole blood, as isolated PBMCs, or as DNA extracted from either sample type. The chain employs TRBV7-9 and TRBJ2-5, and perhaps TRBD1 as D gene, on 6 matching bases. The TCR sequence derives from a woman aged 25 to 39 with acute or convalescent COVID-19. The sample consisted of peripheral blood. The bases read TGTGCCAGCAGCCGACAATCCGGGACACTCCAGGAGACCCAGTACTTC. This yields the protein CASSRQSGTLQETQYF.